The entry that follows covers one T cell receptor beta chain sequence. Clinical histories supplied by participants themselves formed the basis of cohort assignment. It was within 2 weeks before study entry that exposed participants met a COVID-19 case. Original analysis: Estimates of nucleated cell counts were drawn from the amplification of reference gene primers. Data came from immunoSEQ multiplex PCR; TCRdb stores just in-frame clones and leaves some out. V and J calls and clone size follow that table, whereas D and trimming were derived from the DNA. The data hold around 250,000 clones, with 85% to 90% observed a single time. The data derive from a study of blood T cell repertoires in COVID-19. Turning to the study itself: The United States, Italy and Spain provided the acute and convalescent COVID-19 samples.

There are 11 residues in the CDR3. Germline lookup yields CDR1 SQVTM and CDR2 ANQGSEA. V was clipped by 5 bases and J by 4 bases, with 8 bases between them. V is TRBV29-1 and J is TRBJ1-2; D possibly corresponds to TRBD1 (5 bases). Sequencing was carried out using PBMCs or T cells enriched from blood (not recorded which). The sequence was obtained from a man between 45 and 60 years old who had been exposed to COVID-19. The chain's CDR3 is CSVYDSYGYTF. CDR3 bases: TGCAGCGTTTATGACAGCTATGGCTACACCTTC.